Following are 9 T cell receptor beta chains from one sample sequenced in a study of blood T cell repertoires in COVID-19. Using immunoSEQ multiplex PCR, the repertoire was profiled, and TCRdb retains in-frame clones only, with some absent. The table includes under 250,000 clones, about 90% detected once. The source material was peripheral blood. These receptors all come from a man aged 55-75 years with COVID-19, enrolled during active disease.

The chain couples TRBV5-6 to TRBJ1-1; perhaps TRBD1 as D (6 bases). CDR1 and CDR2 from the germline V gene are SGHDT and YYEEEE. The CDR3 spans 15 residues. Trimming stripped 3 bases from V and 7 bases from J, with 19 bases between. CDR3 in amino acids: CASSSLKTGQLEAFF. CDR3 nucleotides: TGTGCCAGCAGCTCGCTCAAGACAGGCCAGCTTGAAGCTTTCTTT.

The chain combines TRBV3-1 (or the pseudogene TRBV3-2) with TRBJ2-5; 7 nucleotides agree with TRBD1. The CDR3 runs to 15 residues. Germline V CDR1 and CDR2: LGHDT, YNNKEL (reference sequence). J lost 5 bases, V lost 4 bases, and 10 bases had no gene match. CDR3 loop: CASSLPTGTMETQYF. The DNA of the CDR3 is TGTGCCAGCAGCCTCCCGACAGGGACAATGGAGACCCAGTACTTC.

The CDR3 bases are TGCAGCGTTGAAGCCCCGGGACAGGGAAACACTGAAGCTTTCTTT. Its protein product is CSVEAPGQGNTEAFF. The V and J genes are TRBV29-1 and TRBJ1-1; 9 nucleotides agree with TRBD1. Germline V CDR1 and CDR2: SQVTM, ANQGSEA. Trimming took 1 base from V and 2 from J; bases not matched to a gene: 5. The CDR3 loop spans 15 amino acids.

The chain is built from TRBV12-3 or TRBV12-4 and TRBJ1-1; no reliable D call. This CDR3 region has 13 residues. Trimming took off 5 bases at V and 1 base at J, with 8 bases between the two ends. CDR3: CASSPTENTEAFF. CDR3 coding DNA: TGTGCCAGCAGTCCGACTGAGAACACTGAAGCTTTCTTT.

The rearrangement joins TRBV4-2 to TRBJ2-7, with a weak D call TRBD1 (6 bases). The CDR3 has 16 residues. The V gene lost 1 base and the J gene lost 6 bases, with 19 bases spanning the gap. Germline CDR1 LGHNA, CDR2 YNFKEQ. The CDR3 sequence is CASSQGLRQVGTEQYF. The CDR3 nucleotides read TGTGCCAGCAGCCAAGGACTACGACAGGTGGGTACCGAGCAGTACTTC.

The chain recombines TRBV6-1 with TRBJ1-1; perhaps TRBD1 as D (6 bases). The CDR3 extends over 18 amino acids. Trimming removed 3 bases at V and 3 bases at J, with 23 bases between. The germline gives CDR1 MNHNS, CDR2 SASEGT. The CDR3 here is CASSEFVLSGDMDTEAFF. The CDR3 DNA sequence: TGTGCCAGCAGTGAGTTTGTGCTGTCAGGGGATATGGACACTGAAGCTTTCTTT.

This rearrangement joins TRBV7-3 to TRBJ2-1; the match to TRBD1 covers 7 bases. Germline assignment: CDR1 SGHTA and CDR2 FQGTGA. This CDR3 is 16 amino acids long. V dropped 3 bases and J dropped 12; count of bases not matched to a gene: 17. The CDR3 nucleotides are TGTGCCAGCAGCTTGAACGCCGGGACAGAAAATGGGCGGCAGTTCTTC. Translated, it gives CASSLNAGTENGRQFF.

J is TRBJ1-2 and V is TRBV30, with 10 bases aligning to TRBD1. The CDR3 totals 13 residues. CDR1 and CDR2 (germline): GTSNPN, SVGIG (reference sequence). V lost 1 base and J lost 8; bases outside the gene matches: 4. Written as DNA, the CDR3 is TGTGCCTGGAGTGAGAGGACAGGGGGAGGCTACACCTTC. Amino acids: CAWSERTGGGYTF.

CDR3 loop: CASNGLETNSPLHF. DNA for the CDR3: TGTGCCAGCAACGGACTGGAAACTAATTCACCCCTCCACTTT. The chain links TRBV2 to TRBJ1-6, with D hard to call. The CDR3 runs to 14 residues. V was trimmed by 7 bases and J by 6 bases, leaving 13 bases between them. Per the germline V gene, CDR1 is SNHLY and CDR2 is FYNNEI.